This TCR beta chain appears in the sequencing data of a study of tumor-infiltrating lymphocytes in primary liver carcinoma. On the study more broadly: The tumors, T1-T3 N0M0 lesions, were 4.2 to 10 cm across. Study-wide points: Blood fell significantly below tumors in its top-250-clone fraction (p = 0.039).

Trimming left V 10 bases short and J 4 bases short, with 12 bases between. In germline, CDR1 is SGHAT, CDR2 FQNNGV. This CDR3 region has 12 residues. Of note for this clonotype: Its antigen is still unknown.

For blood RNA, unsorted whole blood served as the source, and germline DNA was extracted too. The patients carried chronic HBV infection and had received no treatment. The input was 450 to 500 ng total RNA; TCR beta cDNA was made from it with a constant-region primer. Slightly modified ARM-PCR served as the procedure for the TCR beta libraries. These libraries came from three rounds of nested multiplex PCR. Running around 10 cycles apiece, the first two PCR rounds relied on TRBV1-TRBV30 forward primers together with a C-beta reverse primer. Each CDR3 protein gets one entry after TCRdb re-called the multiplex PCR reads with MiXCR. The sample lists approximately 330,000 distinct CDR3 sequences, almost 65% occurring once.

The material sequenced was peripheral blood. The sequence was obtained from a man between 35 and 55 years old with primary liver carcinoma and hepatitis B virus infection. V gene TRBV11-2 combines with J gene TRBJ2-3; D uncertain. CDR3 amino acids: CAISLVSDTQYF. The CDR3 DNA follows: TGTGCCATTAGCTTAGTCTCAGATACGCAGTATTTT.